Presented here are 27 T cell receptor beta chains from one specimen sequenced in a study of T-cell reconstitution after alpha-beta-depleted transplantation in children. A library of TCRbeta sequences, prepared with unique molecular identifiers, was generated. TCRdb analysed the PCR reads with MiXCR anew, one entry per CDR3 protein. Of roughly 190,000 distinct CDR3 sequences detected, approximately 14% appear once; the ten largest clones hold about 12%. This specimen consisted of PBMCs from the stem cell graft donor, obtained from the stem cell graft. The receptor set was obtained from a human donor who donated a stem cell graft to a child with acute lymphoblastic leukemia.

This clonotype was picked up a small number of times. V usage is TRBV20-1 and J usage is TRBJ2-7; D is undetermined. V lost 1 base, J lost 7 bases, and 17 bases lay in between. Germline assignment: CDR1 DFQATT and CDR2 SNEGSKA (reference sequence). CDR3 size: 14 residues. CDR3 residues: CSARVTTGTWEQYF. The CDR3 DNA sequence: TGCAGTGCTAGAGTAACTACCGGTACCTGGGAGCAGTACTTC.

This clonotype was recorded many times. The chain uses TRBV7-9 and TRBJ2-7; D not certain. Germline V lookup: CDR1 SEHNR, CDR2 FQNEAQ (reference sequence). Between the trimmed V and J ends, which lost 3 bases and 5 bases, there was a span of 8 bases. This CDR3 has 12 residues. CDR3 sequence: CASSFQPDEQYF. The DNA for the CDR3 is TGTGCCAGCAGCTTCCAGCCTGACGAGCAGTACTTC.

This clonotype was recorded at least ten times. The chain uses TRBV5-1 and TRBJ2-1; D not certain. Trimming left V 1 base short and J 10 bases short, with 6 bases between. Germline V gene lookup returns CDR1 SGHRS and CDR2 YFSETQ. This CDR3 contains 11 residues. The CDR3 DNA reads TGCGCCAGCAGCTTGCTCGAAGAGCAGTTCTTC. This codes for CASSLLEEQFF.

In its sample, this clonotype was seen many times. J is TRBJ1-4 and V is TRBV25-1; D perhaps matches TRBD1 (5 bases). Trimming removed 3 bases from V and 6 bases from J, with 26 bases in between. The germline CDR1 and CDR2 sequences are MGHDK and SYGVNS. The CDR3 sequence is 19 residues long. In DNA form, the CDR3 reads TGTGCCAGCAGTGATAAAGAAGCTGGGGGTCCCACATTTGATGAAAAACTGTTTTTT. The encoded protein is CASSDKEAGGPTFDEKLFF.

This clonotype was seen ten or more times. This chain links TRBV20-1 with TRBJ2-5, with 8 nucleotides matching TRBD2. CDR3 length equals 13 residues. V dropped 6 bases and J dropped 5; count of bases not matched to a gene: 8. Germline CDR1 DFQATT, CDR2 SNEGSKA (reference sequence). For the CDR3, the DNA is TGCAGTGCAAGAACGGGAGGGAGGGAGACCCAGTACTTC. Protein product: CSARTGGRETQYF.

The sample holds a few counts of this clonotype. The chain employs TRBV24-1 and TRBJ2-6, with D perhaps given as TRBD1 or TRBD2 (5 bases each). The V and J ends lost 1 base and 1 base respectively, with 16 bases between them. The germline gives CDR1 KGHDR, CDR2 SFDVKD. There are 19 residues in the CDR3. The CDR3 region is CATSDFGGEEASGANVLTF. CDR3 coding DNA: TGTGCCACCAGTGATTTTGGGGGAGAAGAGGCGTCTGGGGCCAACGTCCTGACTTTC.

Ten or more counts support this clonotype. The chain recombines TRBV20-1 with TRBJ2-7, with D perhaps TRBD1 (6 bases). Germline-derived CDR1 and CDR2 are DFQATT and SNEGSKA (reference sequence). The CDR3 is made up of 14 amino acids. The V and J ends lost 3 bases and 3 bases respectively, with 15 bases between them. CDR3 residues: CSASSPHRDYEQYF. The CDR3 DNA is TGCAGTGCTAGTTCCCCCCACAGGGACTACGAGCAGTACTTC.

As concerns this clonotype: A much larger clone lies one base from this, so it may be a read error. The chain uses TRBV7-7 and TRBJ2-7; D is perhaps TRBD2 (6 bases). Per germline, CDR1 SSHAT and CDR2 FNYEAQ (reference sequence). The CDR3 runs 17 residues. Written as DNA, the CDR3 is TGTGCTAGCGGCTTAGTGTCGCGTGGTGCATTCTCCTACGAGCAGTACTTC. Amino acids: CASGLVSRGAFSYEQYF.

This clonotype was seen only once. J is TRBJ1-1 and V is TRBV28; D may be TRBD1 (6 bases). The CDR3 length is 13 residues. Germline V gives CDR1 MDHEN, CDR2 SYDVKM. The V gene lost 4 bases and the J gene lost 2 bases, with 8 bases spanning the gap. The DNA for the CDR3 is TGTGCCAGCAGTTCAGGGGATAACACTGAAGCTTTCTTT. This sequence encodes CASSSGDNTEAFF.

About this clonotype itself: At one end, the junction sequence differs from germline, possibly due to a read error. The chain is built from TRBV11-1 and TRBJ2-7; 7 positions match TRBD1. The CDR3 consists of 13 residues. Germline-derived CDR1 and CDR2 are SGHAT and FQDESV (reference sequence). The CDR3 sequence: CPSSRDRDYEQYF. CDR3 bases: TGTCCCAGCAGCCGGGACAGAGACTACGAGCAGTACTTC.

Many counts were recorded for this clonotype. CDR3 nucleotide sequence: TGCAGTGCTTGGATAGCGGGGGCAGATACGCAGTATTTT. It yields the protein CSAWIAGADTQYF. This chain links TRBV20-1 with TRBJ2-3, with 9 positions matching TRBD2. This CDR3 is built from 13 residues. Germline values: CDR1 DFQATT, CDR2 SNEGSKA (reference sequence). After removal of 5 bases from V and 4 bases from J, the junction contained 4 bases not matched to a gene.

This clonotype was found many times. V and J are TRBV12-3 or TRBV12-4 and TRBJ2-1; perhaps TRBD2 as D (6 bases). V shed 6 bases and J shed 5 bases, with 17 bases lying between them. This CDR3 is built from 15 residues. The CDR3 loop reads CASSLSGGDDNEQFF. DNA for the CDR3: TGTGCCAGCAGCCTTAGCGGAGGGGACGACAATGAGCAGTTCTTC.

CDR3 sequence reads: CASSARPGGYNEQFF. The DNA of the CDR3 is TGTGCCAGCAGTGCAAGGCCTGGCGGTTACAATGAGCAGTTCTTC. The chain has TRBV25-1 and TRBJ2-1; D unresolved. V was trimmed by 4 bases and J by 4 bases, leaving 14 bases between them. The CDR3 contains 15 residues. CDR1 MGHDK and CDR2 SYGVNS come from the germline V gene.

There are many counts of this clonotype. This chain connects TRBV5-1 to TRBJ1-1, with D possibly matching TRBD1 (6 bases). V was shortened by 0 bases and J by 10 bases, with 16 bases between the two germline ends. The CDR3 consists of 14 residues. Germline lookup yields CDR1 SGHRS and CDR2 YFSETQ. The CDR3 DNA is TGCGCCAGCAGCTTGGATAACAGGGCATGGGGAGCTTTCTTT. It codes for CASSLDNRAWGAFF.

This clonotype appeared many times. V usage is TRBV12-3 or TRBV12-4 and J usage is TRBJ2-2; the D gene is possibly TRBD2 (5 bases). The V end was cut by 6 bases, the J end by 3 bases, with 11 bases between. This CDR3 comprises 14 residues. The CDR3 DNA reads TGTGCCAGCAGCCCACCCGGGGACACCGGGGAGCTGTTTTTT. Encoded protein: CASSPPGDTGELFF.

This clonotype appeared many times. This sequence joins TRBV12-3 or TRBV12-4 and TRBJ1-1; D gene uncertain. The germline V and J ends were trimmed by 0 bases and 3 bases, with 8 bases remaining between them. This CDR3 contains 14 residues. The CDR3 is CASSLARWDTEAFF. The CDR3 DNA is TGTGCCAGCAGTTTAGCGCGGTGGGACACTGAAGCTTTCTTT.

The sample holds many counts of this clonotype. The CDR3 is CSARAGWGAGAGEQYF. The CDR3 nucleotides read TGCAGTGCTAGAGCCGGGTGGGGAGCGGGAGCAGGCGAGCAGTACTTC. The chain uses TRBV20-1 and TRBJ2-7; 8 bases line up with TRBD2. V lost 1 base to trimming and J lost 6 bases; unmatched junction nucleotides: 14. Germline loops: CDR1 DFQATT, CDR2 SNEGSKA (reference sequence). The CDR3 totals 16 residues.

This clonotype occurred many times. This sequence joins TRBV6-5 and TRBJ2-2; TRBD1 matches 7 bases. The CDR3 is 14 amino acids. V dropped 4 bases and J dropped 4; count of bases not matched to a gene: 3. Germline CDR1 and CDR2: MNHEY and SVGAGI. Written as DNA, the CDR3 is TGTGCCAGCAGTTTGACAGGGACCACCGGGGAGCTGTTTTTT. Protein: CASSLTGTTGELFF.

This clonotype occurred many times. The CDR3 bases are TGTGCCATCAGGATACAGGGTTCGAACACTGAAGCTTTCTTT. Translating it yields CAIRIQGSNTEAFF. The chain links TRBV10-3 to TRBJ1-1; TRBD1 is a possible D gene (6 bases). The germline V and J ends were trimmed by 6 bases and 1 base, with 12 bases remaining between them. The CDR3 loop spans 14 amino acids. CDR1 and CDR2 (germline): ENHRY, SYGVKD.

This clonotype was seen a single time. Being one base from a much bigger clone, this may be a read error. The chain uses TRBV12-3 or TRBV12-4 and TRBJ2-7; no clear D. This CDR3 contains 13 residues. Here the CDR3 reads CACSFPSSYEQYF. The DNA for the CDR3 is TGTGCCTGCAGTTTTCCGAGCTCCTACGAGCAGTACTTC.

This clonotype showed up many times. The rearrangement uses TRBV5-1 and TRBJ2-7; 8 bases are a match to TRBD1. Germline assignment: CDR1 SGHRS and CDR2 YFSETQ. The CDR3 consists of 14 residues. J gave up 3 bases and V 3 bases, and 5 bases lay outside the gene matches. DNA for the CDR3: TGCGCCAGCAGCTCCAACAGGGGGATCTACGAGCAGTACTTC. Amino acids: CASSSNRGIYEQYF.

The chain employs TRBV19 and TRBJ1-4, with 8 bases aligning to TRBD1. CDR1 is LNHDA, CDR2 SQIVND, per germline (reference sequence). The CDR3 contains 17 residues. J gave up 0 bases and V 3 bases, and 6 bases lay outside the gene matches. The CDR3 loop reads CASSIQGAYATNEKLFF. The CDR3, as DNA: TGTGCCAGTAGTATCCAGGGGGCCTATGCAACTAATGAAAAACTGTTTTTT.

This clonotype appeared many times. The J gene is TRBJ1-4, the V gene TRBV4-2; TRBD1 agrees at 7 bases. J was trimmed by 7 bases and V by 0 bases; bases with no gene match: 8. CDR1 and CDR2 from the germline V gene are LGHNA and YNFKEQ. This CDR3 is 16 amino acids long. CDR3 residues: CASSQEVGQAGEKLFF. The CDR3 region has the DNA TGTGCCAGCAGCCAAGAGGTAGGACAGGCAGGTGAAAAACTGTTTTTT.

This clonotype occurred many times. The rearrangement uses TRBV5-1 and TRBJ2-5; D perhaps matches TRBD1 (5 bases). The CDR3 runs to 15 residues. The germline CDR1 and CDR2 sequences are SGHRS and YFSETQ. The V end was cut by 2 bases, the J end by 0 bases, with 11 bases between. The CDR3 DNA sequence: TGCGCCAGCAGCTTACAACCCAGGGACCAAGAGACCCAGTACTTC. It codes for CASSLQPRDQETQYF. Combining the CDR3 with reference TRBV5-1 and TRBJ2-5 gives the whole variable domain KAGVTQTPRYLIKTRGQQVTLSCSPISGHRSVSWYQQTPGQGLQFLFEYFSETQRNKGNFPGRFSGRQFSNSRSEMNVSTLELGDSALYLCASSLQPRDQETQYFGPGTRLLVL.

This chain links TRBV12-3 or TRBV12-4 with TRBJ2-1, with TRBD2 as a possible D gene (5 bases). The CDR3 sequence is 14 residues long. V lost 6 bases, J lost 0 bases, and 9 bases lay in between. The chain's CDR3 is CASRVRDSYNEQFF. DNA of the CDR3: TGTGCCAGCAGAGTCCGGGACTCCTACAATGAGCAGTTCTTC.

This clonotype was found many times. The V call is TRBV5-1, the J call TRBJ1-1; 7 nucleotides align to TRBD1. The V gene's germline CDR1 is SGHRS and CDR2 YFSETQ. With V trimmed by 0 bases and J by 0 bases, 2 bases remained unmatched. CDR3 length: 15 residues. Written as DNA, the CDR3 is TGCGCCAGCAGCTTGGGTGACAGGGTGAACACTGAAGCTTTCTTT. Residues: CASSLGDRVNTEAFF.

A word on this clonotype: A clone one base away is much larger, so this may be a read error. The chain is built from TRBV12-3 or TRBV12-4 and TRBJ2-7; 8 nucleotides align to TRBD1. This CDR3 is built from 15 residues. Losses at the gene ends were 5 bases for V and 6 bases for J; bases not matched to a gene: 12. The CDR3 here is CASSEQGAGGREQYF. In DNA, the CDR3 is TGTGCCAGCAGTGAGCAAGGGGCAGGGGGCCGCGAGCAGTACTTC.